This T cell receptor beta chain was observed in a study of shared clonotypes between healthy human individuals. On the study more broadly: Three CD4 naive, three CD4 memory, two CD8 naive and one CD8 memory plate were used per donor. Findings of the study overall: Sampling covered blood only; tissue repertoires likely differ. The small donor group covered limited genetic and exposure diversity.

Comments on this clone: Antigen specificity is unknown.

Sequencing was performed with immunoSEQ multiplex PCR; in TCRdb, only in-frame clones are kept and a portion is missing. The sample records 2.3 million or so clones, 85% to 95% being singletons. This CDR3 region has 15 residues. Trimming removed 3 bases from V and 0 bases from J, with 11 bases in between. Germline V gene data show CDR1 as SNHLY and CDR2 as FYNNEI. The chain is built from TRBV2 and TRBJ1-1; no reliable D call. The source of this sequence is a man between 18 and 29 years old in good health. Some clones in this sample may be carry-over from other donors' samples. Sequenced input: naive CD4+ T cells from PBMCs. The sample's subset: CD45RA+ positively selected. The CDR3, as DNA: TGTGCCAGCAGTGAGCGGCGGACCATGAACACTGAAGCTTTCTTT. This sequence encodes CASSERRTMNTEAFF.